The present T cell receptor (beta chain) was sequenced within a study of identical twins. General study points: Fewer insertions characterized abundant cord blood beta clonotypes, whereas memory repertoires showed none. There is a chance that invariant MAIT and iNKT cells partially muddied zero-insertion analyses. The same donors were not followed; conclusions instead depended on cross-sectional statistical analysis.

MiXCR was run by TCRdb on the 5' RACE reads, yielding one entry per CDR3 protein. The sample records roughly 710,000 distinct CDR3 sequences, roughly 6% being singletons. Trimming stripped 4 bases from V and 8 bases from J, with 18 bases between. Germline V CDR1 and CDR2: SEHNR, FQNEAQ (reference sequence). This CDR3 comprises 15 residues. As concerns this clonotype: Its target is not known.

J is TRBJ2-1 and V is TRBV7-9; unclear D gene. The receptor comes from a man aged 18 to 30 in good health. The sequenced sample was naive T cells sorted from blood. The CDR3 sequence is CASSSVDGPWYEQFF. The CDR3 DNA sequence: TGTGCCAGCAGCTCTGTAGACGGACCCTGGTATGAGCAGTTCTTC.